The TCR beta chain under discussion was sequenced for a study of blood T cell repertoires in COVID-19. CDR1 and CDR2 from the germline V gene are MNHNY and SVGAGI (reference sequence). With 6 bases clipped from V and 8 bases from J, the junction kept 9 bases outside the gene matches. This CDR3 has 13 amino acids. Source study methods: Nucleated cell number was recorded as an estimate derived from reference gene primer amplification. Assay used: immunoSEQ multiplex PCR; TCRdb lists only in-frame clones, some missing. The DNA gave D and trimming, while V, J and clone size come from that table. The sample shows under 65,000 clones, roughly 80% of them seen only once.

Sequencing was performed on peripheral blood. This TCR was sampled from a woman aged 60-75 years with acute or convalescent COVID-19. The rearrangement uses TRBV6-6 and TRBJ1-2; TRBD1 agrees at 7 bases. CDR3 loop: CASSLDRVWGYTF. CDR3 DNA: TGTGCCAGCAGCCTCGACAGGGTGTGGGGCTACACCTTC.